The 5 T cell receptor beta chains presented below share a single source sample, sequenced in a study of T cell responses to AZD1222 COVID-19 vaccine. Produced via immunoSEQ multiplex PCR; TCRdb's table is partial and in-frame only. The sample shows 90,000 to 150,000 clones, about 86% of them seen only once. Material: peripheral blood, obtained 28 days after the second AZD1222 dose. These receptors all come from an adult who received the AZD1222 COVID-19 vaccine.

This CDR3 reads CASSTSGYTDTQYF. The CDR3 coding sequence is TGTGCCAGTAGTACTAGCGGCTACACAGATACGCAGTATTTT. The chain carries TRBV19 and TRBJ2-3; TRBD2 matches at 7 bases. The CDR3 runs 14 residues. CDR1 LNHDA and CDR2 SQIVND come from the germline V gene (reference sequence). Losses at the gene ends were 4 bases for V and 2 bases for J; bases not matched to a gene: 3. Drawing the rest from reference TRBV19 and TRBJ2-3, the complete variable domain is DGGITQSPKYLFRKEGQNVTLSCEQNLNHDAMYWYRQDPGQGLRLIYYSQIVNDFQKGDIAEGYSVSREKKESFPLTVTSAQKNPTAFYLCASSTSGYTDTQYFGPGTRLTVL.

The genes are TRBV7-9 and TRBJ2-6, with 7 bases aligning to TRBD1. Trimming took 6 bases from V and 0 from J; bases not matched to a gene: 5. The CDR3 consists of 16 residues. Germline V lookup: CDR1 SEHNR, CDR2 FQNEAQ (reference sequence). The CDR3 bases are TGTGCCAGCAGACCCGGGACAGACTCTGGGGCCAACGTCCTGACTTTC. Protein sequence: CASRPGTDSGANVLTF.

This clone was found once. The chain combines TRBV7-3 with TRBJ2-1; the match to TRBD1 covers 7 bases. Germline assignment: CDR1 SGHTA and CDR2 FQGTGA. The CDR3 loop spans 14 amino acids. The J segment lost 4 bases and the V segment lost 5 bases, leaving 5 bases of the junction unmatched. The CDR3, as DNA: TGTGCCAGCAGCCCCGACAGGGTATACAATGAGCAGTTCTTC. It specifies CASSPDRVYNEQFF.

The chain couples TRBV15 to TRBJ2-7; no clear D gene. Germline lookup yields CDR1 LNHNV and CDR2 YYDKDF (reference sequence). Trimming shortened V by 1 base and J by 1 base, and 8 bases separated the two germline ends. The CDR3 extends over 14 amino acids. The CDR3 DNA sequence: TGTGCCACCAGCAGAGTATTAGGATCCTACGAGCAGTACTTC. Translation gives CATSRVLGSYEQYF.

V and J are TRBV3-1 (or the pseudogene TRBV3-2) and TRBJ1-2, with D uncertain. The V gene lost 5 bases and the J gene lost 4 bases, with 11 bases spanning the gap. The germline CDR1 and CDR2 sequences are LGHDT and YNNKEL (reference sequence). The CDR3 extends over 13 amino acids. CDR3 DNA: TGTGCCAGCAGCGAAGGGTGGATCTATGGCTACACCTTC. This sequence encodes CASSEGWIYGYTF.